This TCR beta chain was sequenced in a study of cytomegalovirus exposure and HLA in healthy donors. Findings of the study overall: Most TCRs appeared rarely, but some public TCRs recurred in many donors. Several V segments, TRBV6-2 and TRBV6-3 among them, could not be told apart and were dropped.

This CDR3 spans 13 amino acids. CDR1 and CDR2 (germline): SGHNT, YYREEE (reference sequence). In its sample, this clone was seen once. Its antigen is not identified. A read error may produce the germline difference seen at one junction end. The study ran its PCR with 60 Vbeta and 13 Jbeta primers. Assay used: immunoSEQ multiplex PCR; TCRdb lists only in-frame clones, some missing. The sample includes some 130,000 clones, over 60% of them seen just once. The chain has TRBV5-4 and TRBJ1-6, with TRBD1 as a possible D gene (5 bases). This receptor was identified in a male donor in good health and CMV-seropositive. Sequencing used PBMCs. The CDR3 protein is CASSRVQASRQDF. The CDR3 nucleotides read TGTGCCAGCAGCAGGGTACAGGCGTCCCGCCAAGATTTT.